Listed here are 15 T cell receptor beta chains from one sample, sequenced in a study of molecular identifiers for immune sequencing clone quantification. In TCRdb, the PCR reads were re-called with MiXCR into one record per CDR3 protein. This sample has approximately 630,000 distinct CDR3 sequences; 25% occur once, and the top ten carry about 0.81%. Material for sequencing was naive CD8+ T cells from blood, with Jurkat cell RNA spiked in. Subset in this sample: FACS-sorted CD8+CD4-CCR7+CD45RA+ naive T cells. Source of these receptors: a human donor in good health. Some libraries in this study had Jurkat cell RNA spiked in.

A remark on this clonotype: One end of the junction varies from germline; a read error may be responsible. The chain joins TRBV28 to TRBJ2-7; unclear D gene. The germline V gene encodes CDR1 MDHEN and CDR2 SYDVKM. This CDR3 is built from 14 residues. This chain's CDR3 is CASSLYETTYEQCF. The CDR3 coding sequence is TGTGCCAGCAGTTTATATGAGACCACCTACGAGCAGTGCTTC.

This clonotype appeared a few times. The chain carries TRBV7-9 and TRBJ2-5; 7 bases are shared with TRBD2. V shed 5 bases and J 3 bases; nucleotides not matched to a gene: 6. The V gene's germline CDR1 is SEHNR and CDR2 FQNEAQ (reference sequence). The CDR3 contains 14 residues. CDR3 region: CASSGGLPEETQYF. The CDR3 DNA sequence: TGTGCCAGCAGCGGGGGACTACCCGAAGAGACCCAGTACTTC.

The chain couples TRBV20-1 to TRBJ2-7; D call uncertain. V was pared by 3 bases and J by 3 bases, with 12 bases between. Germline V CDR1 and CDR2: DFQATT, SNEGSKA (reference sequence). This CDR3 region has 13 residues. The CDR3 DNA follows: TGCAGTGCTAGCCACCCCATGAACTACGAGCAGTACTTC. Encoded protein: CSASHPMNYEQYF.

With respect to this clonotype: A much larger clone differs from this one at a single base, so this may be a read error. The V call is TRBV4-1, the J call TRBJ1-1, with D perhaps TRBD1 (5 bases). The CDR3 runs 14 residues. Germline V gene data show CDR1 as MGHRA and CDR2 as YSYEKL. The CDR3 nucleotides are TGCGCCCGCAGCCACAGGCACCCGAACACTGAAGCTTTCTTT. It translates to CARSHRHPNTEAFF.

This clonotype was detected a few times. The J gene is TRBJ1-4, the V gene TRBV2; D possibly corresponds to TRBD1 (5 bases). This CDR3 region has 16 residues. Germline V gene lookup returns CDR1 SNHLY and CDR2 FYNNEI. Trimming pared 7 bases from V and 0 bases from J, leaving 15 bases between. The CDR3 sequence: CASKLGRVSTNEKLFF. CDR3 sequence (DNA): TGTGCCAGCAAACTCGGCAGGGTATCAACTAATGAAAAACTGTTTTTT.

On this clonotype: The junction does not match germline at one end; this may be a read error. The chain recombines TRBV4-3 with TRBJ2-5, with a weak D call TRBD2 (6 bases). The CDR3 is 18 residues long. CDR1 is LGHNA and CDR2 is YSLEER in the germline V gene. This CDR3 reads CASSQDHAGGSVRETLYF. DNA for the CDR3: TGCGCCAGCAGCCAAGATCATGCCGGGGGTAGCGTCAGAGAGACCCTGTACTTC.

This clonotype was picked up many times. V gene TRBV7-9 combines with J gene TRBJ2-7, with 7 nucleotides matching TRBD2. CDR1 is SEHNR, CDR2 FQNEAQ, per germline (reference sequence). The CDR3 contains 18 residues. V was clipped by 5 bases and J by 2 bases; unmatched bases: 18. This CDR3 reads CASSPSGNPASHAYEQYF. Here the CDR3 DNA reads TGTGCCAGCAGCCCCAGCGGGAACCCCGCCTCACACGCCTACGAGCAGTACTTC.

This clonotype occurred many times. The chain joins TRBV4-1 to TRBJ1-3; the D is unclear. Germline V gives CDR1 MGHRA, CDR2 YSYEKL. The V gene lost 1 base and the J gene lost 3 bases, with 7 bases spanning the gap. This CDR3 region has 14 residues. CDR3 sequence reads: CASSQVSFGNTIYF. CDR3 in DNA: TGCGCCAGCAGCCAAGTCTCATTTGGAAACACCATATATTTT.

This clonotype was detected ten times or more. The V gene is TRBV5-8, the J gene TRBJ1-5; D unclear. Per germline, CDR1 SGHTS and CDR2 YDEGEE. V gave up 4 bases and J gave up 2 bases, with 16 bases separating them. The CDR3 is made up of 16 amino acids. The CDR3, as DNA: TGTGCCAGCAGCCCACGAAACATAGGTGGCAATCAGCCCCAGCATTTT. Amino acids: CASSPRNIGGNQPQHF. Full variable domain (missing parts from reference TRBV5-8 and TRBJ1-5): EAGVTQSPTHLIKTRGQQATLRCSPISGHTSVYWYQQALGLGLQFLLWYDEGEERNRGNFPPRFSGRQFPNYSSELNVNALELEDSALYLCASSPRNIGGNQPQHFGDGTRLSIL.

The V gene is TRBV4-2, the J gene TRBJ2-5; D is possibly TRBD1 (6 bases). The V end was cut by 6 bases, the J end by 3 bases, with 8 bases between. CDR1 and CDR2 from the germline V gene are LGHNA and YNFKEQ. The length of the CDR3 is 12 residues. CDR3 sequence (DNA): TGTGCCAGCAGTAACAGGGAAGAGACCCAGTACTTC. Amino acids: CASSNREETQYF.

The rearrangement links TRBV7-6 to TRBJ2-7; D ambiguous. The V gene lost 5 bases and the J gene lost 2 bases, with 13 bases spanning the gap. This CDR3 has 14 residues. Germline V gene lookup returns CDR1 SGHVS and CDR2 FNYEAQ. CDR3 region: CASSIVPQAYEQYF. The CDR3 DNA follows: TGTGCCAGCAGCATAGTTCCACAAGCCTACGAGCAGTACTTC.

This clonotype was counted many times. The V call is TRBV5-7, the J call TRBJ1-5; D remains unclear. TRBV5-7 is reported as an ORF; its role is uncertain. The CDR3 has 16 amino acids. V was trimmed by 4 bases and J by 0 bases, leaving 14 bases between them. In DNA, the CDR3 is TGTGCCAGCAGCCATGAAAGACACAATAGCAATCAGCCCCAGCATTTT. This codes for CASSHERHNSNQPQHF.

Comments on this clonotype: Sequence at one end of the junction differs from germline and may be a read error. The chain links TRBV7-9 to TRBJ2-5, with 10 nucleotides matching TRBD2. Germline values: CDR1 SEHNR, CDR2 FQNEAQ (reference sequence). CDR3 size: 17 residues. In DNA, the CDR3 is TGTGCCTGCAGCTTATATATAGCGGGAGGTACCCAAGAGACCCAGTACTTC. As protein: CACSLYIAGGTQETQYF. Full variable domain (outside the CDR3, taken from reference TRBV7-9 and TRBJ2-5): DTGVSQNPRHKITKRGQNVTFRCDPISEHNRLYWYRQTLGQGPEFLTYFQNEAQLEKSRLLSDRFSAERPKGSFSTLEIQRTEQGDSAMYLCACSLYIAGGTQETQYFGPGTRLLVL.

This clonotype was counted ten times or more. The chain recombines TRBV2 with TRBJ2-4; D unresolved. This CDR3 comprises 15 residues. V lost 3 bases and J lost 0, with 9 bases in between. Germline V gene sequence: CDR1 SNHLY, CDR2 FYNNEI. Here the CDR3 DNA reads TGTGCCAGCAGTGACCCGGAGCTAGCCAAAAACATTCAGTACTTC. It codes for CASSDPELAKNIQYF. Using reference TRBV2 and TRBJ2-4 for the parts outside the CDR3, the full variable domain is EPEVTQTPSHQVTQMGQEVILRCVPISNHLYFYWYRQILGQKVEFLVSFYNNEISEKSEIFDDQFSVERPDGSNFTLKIRSTKLEDSAMYFCASSDPELAKNIQYFGAGTRLSVL.

This clonotype was seen ten or more times. The chain couples TRBV13 to TRBJ2-7; 8 positions match TRBD2. V shed 0 bases, J shed 6 bases, and the junction held 4 bases outside the gene matches. The CDR3 covers 14 residues. CDR1 PRHDT and CDR2 FYEKMQ come from the germline V gene (reference sequence). The CDR3: CASSLGGGASEQYF. CDR3 in DNA: TGTGCCAGCAGCTTAGGCGGGGGGGCCTCCGAGCAGTACTTC.